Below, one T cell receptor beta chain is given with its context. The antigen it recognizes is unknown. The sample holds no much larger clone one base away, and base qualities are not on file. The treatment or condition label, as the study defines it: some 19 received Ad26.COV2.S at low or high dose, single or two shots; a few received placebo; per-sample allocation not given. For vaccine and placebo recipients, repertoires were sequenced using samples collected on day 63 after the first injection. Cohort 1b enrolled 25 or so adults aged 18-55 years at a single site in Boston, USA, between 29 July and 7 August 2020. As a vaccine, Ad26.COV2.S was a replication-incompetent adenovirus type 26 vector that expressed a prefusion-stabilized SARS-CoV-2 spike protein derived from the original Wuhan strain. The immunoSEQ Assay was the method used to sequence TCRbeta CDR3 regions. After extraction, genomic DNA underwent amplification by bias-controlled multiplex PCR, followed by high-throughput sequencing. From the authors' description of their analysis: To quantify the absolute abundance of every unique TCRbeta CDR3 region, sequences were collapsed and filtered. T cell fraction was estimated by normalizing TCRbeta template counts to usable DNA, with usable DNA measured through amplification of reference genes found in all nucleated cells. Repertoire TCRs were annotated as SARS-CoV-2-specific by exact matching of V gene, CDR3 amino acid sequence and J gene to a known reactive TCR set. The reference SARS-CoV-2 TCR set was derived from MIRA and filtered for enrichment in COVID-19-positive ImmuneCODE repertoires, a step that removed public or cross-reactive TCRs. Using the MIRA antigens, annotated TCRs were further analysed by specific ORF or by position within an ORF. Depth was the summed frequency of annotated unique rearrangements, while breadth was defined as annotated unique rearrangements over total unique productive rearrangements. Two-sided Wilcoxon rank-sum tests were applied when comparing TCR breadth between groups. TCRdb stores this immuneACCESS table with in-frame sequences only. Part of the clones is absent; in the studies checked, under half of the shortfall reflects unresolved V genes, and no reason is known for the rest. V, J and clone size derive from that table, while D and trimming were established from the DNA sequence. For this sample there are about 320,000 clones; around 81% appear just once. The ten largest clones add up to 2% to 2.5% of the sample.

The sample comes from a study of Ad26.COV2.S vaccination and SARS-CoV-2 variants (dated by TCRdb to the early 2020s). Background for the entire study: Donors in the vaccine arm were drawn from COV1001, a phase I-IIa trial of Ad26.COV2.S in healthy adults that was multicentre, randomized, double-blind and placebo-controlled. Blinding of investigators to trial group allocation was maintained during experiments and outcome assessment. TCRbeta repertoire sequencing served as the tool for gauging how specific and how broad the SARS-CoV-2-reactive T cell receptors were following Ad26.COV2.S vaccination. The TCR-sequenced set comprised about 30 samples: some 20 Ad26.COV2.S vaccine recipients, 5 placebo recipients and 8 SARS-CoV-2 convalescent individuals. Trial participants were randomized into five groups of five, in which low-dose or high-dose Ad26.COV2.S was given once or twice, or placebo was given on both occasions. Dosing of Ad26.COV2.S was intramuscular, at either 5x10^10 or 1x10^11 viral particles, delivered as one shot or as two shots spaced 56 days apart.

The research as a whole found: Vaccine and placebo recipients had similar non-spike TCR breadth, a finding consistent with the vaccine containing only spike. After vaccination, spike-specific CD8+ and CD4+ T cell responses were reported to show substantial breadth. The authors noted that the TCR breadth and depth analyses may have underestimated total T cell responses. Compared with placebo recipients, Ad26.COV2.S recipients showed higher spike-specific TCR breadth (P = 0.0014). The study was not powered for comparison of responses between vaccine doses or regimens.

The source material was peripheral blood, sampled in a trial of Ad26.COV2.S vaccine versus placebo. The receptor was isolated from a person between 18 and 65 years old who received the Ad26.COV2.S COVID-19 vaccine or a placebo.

For the CDR3, the sequence is CASTFLGGASYQETQYF. The nucleotide sequence is given as TGTGCCAGCACCTTTTTAGGGGGGGCGAGTTACCAAGAGACCCAGTACTTC. The V and J genes are TRBV5-4 and TRBJ2-5, with TRBD2 perhaps the D gene, on 7 matching bases. There are 17 amino acids in the CDR3, from cysteine to phenylalanine inclusive. CDR3 DNA is the only sequence kept; it has 51 bases, read in frame from the first base. At the junction V is shortened by 6 bases and J by 0 bases, with 21 bases in between. The germline V gene (reference sequence) provides CDR1 SGHNT and CDR2 YYREEE.